The 3 T cell receptor beta chains below come from one sample, sequenced in a study of T cell changes during pregnancy in multiple sclerosis. The repertoire was sequenced with immunoSEQ multiplex PCR; TCRdb's copy has only in-frame clones and lacks some. The sample has 46,000 or so clones, 75% to 90% seen once. Specimen: peripheral blood, collected in the second trimester of pregnancy. The source of these receptors is a female donor in good health, enrolled as a control in a pregnancy study.

This chain connects TRBV5-1 to TRBJ2-1; a possible D gene is TRBD2 (5 bases). The CDR3 is 15 amino acids. Germline V lookup: CDR1 SGHRS, CDR2 YFSETQ. Between the trimmed V and J ends, which lost 0 bases and 0 bases, there was a span of 7 bases. CDR3 DNA: TGCGCCAGCAGCTTGGACGGGAACTCCTACAATGAGCAGTTCTTC. Amino acid sequence: CASSLDGNSYNEQFF.

The gene calls are TRBV5-1 and TRBJ1-3; D may be TRBD1 (5 bases). The V end lost 3 bases, the J end lost 0 bases, and 19 bases lay between the germline ends. CDR3 size: 18 residues. Germline loops: CDR1 SGHRS, CDR2 YFSETQ. The CDR3 bases are TGCGCCAGCAGCTCGTCCGGACACGGGAGAAGCTCTGGAAACACCATATATTTT. Its translation is CASSSSGHGRSSGNTIYF.

The V call is TRBV10-1, the J call TRBJ1-2; 9 bases align to TRBD1. After removal of 7 bases from V and 3 bases from J, the junction contained 15 bases not matched to a gene. The CDR3 has 17 amino acids. CDR1 and CDR2 (germline): WNHNN, SYGVQD (reference sequence). DNA of the CDR3: TGCGCCAGCACCTCCCCATGGGGGACAGGGTTCGACTATGGCTACACCTTC. Amino acids: CASTSPWGTGFDYGYTF.